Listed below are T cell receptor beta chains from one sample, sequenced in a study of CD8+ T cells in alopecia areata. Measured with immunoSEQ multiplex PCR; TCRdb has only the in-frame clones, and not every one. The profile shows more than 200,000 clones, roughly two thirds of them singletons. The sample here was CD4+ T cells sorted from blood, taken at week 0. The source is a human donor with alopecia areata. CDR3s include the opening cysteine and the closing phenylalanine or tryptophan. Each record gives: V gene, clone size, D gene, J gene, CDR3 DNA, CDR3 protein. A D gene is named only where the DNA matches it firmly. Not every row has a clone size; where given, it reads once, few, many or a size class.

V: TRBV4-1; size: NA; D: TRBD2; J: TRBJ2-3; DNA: TGCGCCAGCAGCCAAGCTCAGCGGGGGGTAGATACGCAGTATTTT; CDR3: CASSQAQRGVDTQYF
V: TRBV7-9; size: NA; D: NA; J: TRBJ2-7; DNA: TGTGCCAGCAGCCCCGGTGGGCTAGCGATGGAGCAGTACTTC; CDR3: CASSPGGLAMEQYF
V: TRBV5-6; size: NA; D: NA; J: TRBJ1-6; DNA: TGTGCCAGCAGCTTGGGTCTCAGGGAGTCTGAGAATTCACCCCTCCACTTT; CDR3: CASSLGLRESENSPLHF
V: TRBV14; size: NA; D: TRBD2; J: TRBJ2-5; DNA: TGTGCCAGCAGCCATTCCGGGACTAGAGAGACCCAGTACTTC; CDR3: CASSHSGTRETQYF
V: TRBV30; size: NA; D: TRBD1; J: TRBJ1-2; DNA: TGTGCCTGGAGGGGTGGGGACAGGGCGCTCTATGGCTACACCTTC; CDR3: CAWRGGDRALYGYTF
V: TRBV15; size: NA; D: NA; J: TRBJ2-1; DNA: TGTGCCACCAGCAGATTGGTCGGGACCCCAGATTGGGAGCAGTTCTTC; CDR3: CATSRLVGTPDWEQFF
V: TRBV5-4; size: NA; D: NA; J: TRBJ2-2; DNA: TGTGCCAGCACCCCGGAGCCGAGGAACACCGGGGAGCTGTTTTTT; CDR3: CASTPEPRNTGELFF
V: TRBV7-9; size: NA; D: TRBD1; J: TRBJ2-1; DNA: TGTGCCAGCAGCTTGACGGACAGGATTAACAATGAGCAGTTCTTC; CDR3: CASSLTDRINNEQFF
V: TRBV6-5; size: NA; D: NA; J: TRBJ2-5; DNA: TGTGCCAGCAGTGCTCGGACGGGTGGAGAGACCCAGTACTTC; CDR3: CASSARTGGETQYF
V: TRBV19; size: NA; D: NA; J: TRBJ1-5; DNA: TGTGCCAGTACCCGAGCAGGATACCGCTCACAGCCCCAGCATTTT; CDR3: CASTRAGYRSQPQHF
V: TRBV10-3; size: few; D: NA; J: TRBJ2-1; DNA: TGTGCCATCAGCAAAACGGCTAGAAGGACGAATGAGCAGTTCTTC; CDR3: CAISKTARRTNEQFF
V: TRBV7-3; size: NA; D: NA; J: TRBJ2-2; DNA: TGTGCCAGCAGCCACCGGGCTGTTACCGGGGAGCTGTTTTTT; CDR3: CASSHRAVTGELFF
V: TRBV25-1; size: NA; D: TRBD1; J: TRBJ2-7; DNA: TGTGCCAGCAGTCCACGGGACAGAGACTACGAGCAGTACTTC; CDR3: CASSPRDRDYEQYF
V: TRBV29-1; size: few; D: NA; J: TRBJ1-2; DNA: TGCAGCGTTGGGGTTGGGGGGCGCGGTGACTATGGCTACACCTTC; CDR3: CSVGVGGRGDYGYTF
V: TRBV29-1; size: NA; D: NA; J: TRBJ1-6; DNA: TGCAGCGTTGAAGAAACCCGTTGCGTCGTTTGGTCACCCCTCCACTTT; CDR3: CSVEETRCVVWSPLHF
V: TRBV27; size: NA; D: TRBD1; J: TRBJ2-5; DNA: TGTGCCAGCAGCCGAGACAGGGAAGAGACCCAGTACTTC; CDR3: CASSRDREETQYF
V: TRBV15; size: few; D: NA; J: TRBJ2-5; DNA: TGTGCCACCAGCAGAGGGGGATCCCAGTACTTC; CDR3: CATSRGGSQYF
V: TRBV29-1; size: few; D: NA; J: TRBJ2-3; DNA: TGCAGCGTGGGGGCTACAGATACGCAGTATTTT; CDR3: CSVGATDTQYF
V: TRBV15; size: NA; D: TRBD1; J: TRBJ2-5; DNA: TGTGCCACCAGCCGCGGGACAGGGGAGACCCAGTACTTC; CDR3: CATSRGTGETQYF
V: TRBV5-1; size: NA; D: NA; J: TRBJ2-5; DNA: TGCGCCAGCAGCCTTTACGGGGGCCGGGTGGAGACCCAGTACTTC; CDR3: CASSLYGGRVETQYF
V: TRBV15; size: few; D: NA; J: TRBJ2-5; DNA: TGTGCCACCAGCAGAGGTCGAGAGACCCAGTACTTC; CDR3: CATSRGRETQYF
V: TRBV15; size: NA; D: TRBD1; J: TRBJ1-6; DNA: TGTGCCACCAGCAGAGGCACCCGGGGACAGGGAGAGACCCTCCACTTT; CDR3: CATSRGTRGQGETLHF